This record covers a single T cell receptor (beta chain). This sample is part of a study of blood T cell repertoires in COVID-19. As for the study in general: Samples came from the United States, Italy and Spain, spanning acute and convalescent COVID-19.

Trimming pared 5 bases from V and 0 bases from J, leaving 8 bases between. There are 14 residues in the CDR3. The germline gives CDR1 SGHTA, CDR2 FQGNSA. The table came from immunoSEQ multiplex PCR; TCRdb's copy has only in-frame clones and leaves some out. Of under 55,000 clones listed, roughly 84% are singletons. The material sequenced was peripheral blood. This TCR was sampled from a man over 45 with acute or convalescent COVID-19. The chain employs TRBV7-2 and TRBJ1-3; D uncertain. The CDR3 here is CASSIESSGNTIYF. CDR3 DNA: TGTGCCAGCAGCATCGAGAGCTCTGGAAACACCATATATTTT.